One and the same sample provided the 8 T cell receptor beta chains below, sequenced in a study of shared clonotypes between healthy human individuals. Libraries were prepared by immunoSEQ multiplex PCR; TCRdb keeps only in-frame clonotypes and omits some of them. The sample yields 2 million to 3 million clones, 93% seen once. The specimen was naive CD4+ T cells from PBMCs. Described subset: CD45RA+ positively selected. The receptor set was obtained from a young man in good health. Some clones in this sample may be carry-over from other donors' samples.

This chain joins TRBV7-2 and TRBJ2-7, with TRBD2 matching 11 bases. The junction had 6 bases not matched to a gene; V was cut back by 0 bases and J by 8 bases. The CDR3 covers 15 residues. Germline values: CDR1 SGHTA, CDR2 FQGNSA. The CDR3, as DNA: TGTGCCAGCAGCTTAGCGCTAGCGGGAGGTCTACAGCAGTACTTC. It encodes CASSLALAGGLQQYF.

The V gene is TRBV19, the J gene TRBJ2-1; 9 bases are shared with TRBD2. With V trimmed by 10 bases and J by 6 bases, 16 bases remained unmatched. This CDR3 has 16 residues. The germline V gene encodes CDR1 LNHDA and CDR2 SQIVND (reference sequence). This CDR3 is CATSRGLGGRANEQFF. CDR3 in DNA: TGTGCCACCTCCCGGGGTTTGGGCGGGAGGGCCAATGAGCAGTTCTTC.

The count of this clone is one. The chain combines TRBV25-1 with TRBJ1-6, with D possibly being TRBD1 (6 bases). This CDR3 is 16 amino acids long. Germline V lookup: CDR1 MGHDK, CDR2 SYGVNS. V gave up 3 bases and J gave up 0 bases, with 9 bases separating them. The CDR3 DNA reads as TGTGCCAGCAGTGACGGACAGATCTCCTATAATTCACCCCTCCACTTT. Translating gives CASSDGQISYNSPLHF.

The CDR3 here is CASSVPGATNEKLFF. CDR3 DNA sequence: TGCGCCAGCAGCGTACCAGGGGCAACTAATGAAAAACTGTTTTTT. The chain carries TRBV4-1 and TRBJ1-4; possibly TRBD1 for D (6 bases). CDR3 size: 15 residues. Germline lookup yields CDR1 MGHRA and CDR2 YSYEKL. The V gene lost 5 bases and the J gene lost 0 bases, with 10 bases spanning the gap.

The chain combines TRBV28 with TRBJ1-1; no firm D call. There are 14 residues in the CDR3. Deletions cut 2 bases from V and 2 bases from J, with 9 bases between. Germline V gene data show CDR1 as MDHEN and CDR2 as SYDVKM. This CDR3 is CASSLTSANTEAFF. As DNA, the CDR3 is TGTGCCAGCAGTTTAACTTCGGCCAACACTGAAGCTTTCTTT. Based on the CDR3 plus reference TRBV28 and TRBJ1-1, the full variable domain is DVKVTQSSRYLVKRTGEKVFLECVQDMDHENMFWYRQDPGLGLRLIYFSYDVKMKEKGDIPEGYSVSREKKERFSLILESASTNQTSMYLCASSLTSANTEAFFGQGTRLTVV.

The CDR3 bases are TGTGCCAGCAGCCCGACAGGGGGAGTACTACGGCAGGAGACCCAGTACTTC. This codes for CASSPTGGVLRQETQYF. V gene TRBV5-4 combines with J gene TRBJ2-5, with 9 bases that match TRBD1. In germline, CDR1 is SGHNT, CDR2 YYREEE (reference sequence). The CDR3 length is 17 residues. The V and J ends lost 4 bases and 5 bases, in that order; junction bases with no gene match: 15.

This clone has more than one count but fewer than ten. The chain employs TRBV6-4 and TRBJ2-7; 8 bases fit TRBD2. In germline, CDR1 is MRHNA, CDR2 SNTAGT. The CDR3 covers 14 residues. With V trimmed by 5 bases and J by 0 bases, 3 bases remained unmatched. CDR3 sequence: CASSRSGSSYEQYF. The CDR3 DNA is TGTGCCAGCAGTCGAAGCGGGAGCTCCTACGAGCAGTACTTC.

V gene TRBV12-5 combines with J gene TRBJ2-3; tentative D call: TRBD2 (6 bases). The CDR3 loop spans 15 amino acids. The germline CDR1 and CDR2 sequences are LGHNT and FRNRAP. Trimming shortened V by 6 bases and J by 0 bases, and 13 bases separated the two germline ends. CDR3 amino acids: CASGKTSSSTDTQYF. CDR3 DNA sequence: TGTGCTAGTGGAAAGACTAGTTCTAGCACAGATACGCAGTATTTT. Together with reference TRBV12-5 and TRBJ2-3, the CDR3 gives the full variable domain: DARVTQTPRHKVTEMGQEVTMRCQPILGHNTVFWYRQTMMQGLELLAYFRNRAPLDDSGMPKDRFSAEMPDATLATLKIQPSEPRDSAVYFCASGKTSSSTDTQYFGPGTRLTVL.